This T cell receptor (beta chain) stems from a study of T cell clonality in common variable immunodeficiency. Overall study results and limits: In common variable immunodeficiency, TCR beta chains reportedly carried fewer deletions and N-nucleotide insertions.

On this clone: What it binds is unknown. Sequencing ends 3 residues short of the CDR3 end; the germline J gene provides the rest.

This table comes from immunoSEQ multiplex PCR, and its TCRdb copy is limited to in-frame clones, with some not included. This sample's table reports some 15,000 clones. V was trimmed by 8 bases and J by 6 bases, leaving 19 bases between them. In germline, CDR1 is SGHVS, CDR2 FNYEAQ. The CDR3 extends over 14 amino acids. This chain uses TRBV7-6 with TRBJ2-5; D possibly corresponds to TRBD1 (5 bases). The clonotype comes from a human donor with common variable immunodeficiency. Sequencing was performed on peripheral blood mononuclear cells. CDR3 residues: CASQLRPRVQTQYF. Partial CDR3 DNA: TGTGCCAGCCAGCTCCGGCCCAGGGTTCAGACC. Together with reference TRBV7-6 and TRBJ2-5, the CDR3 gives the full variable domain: GAGVSQSPRYKVTKRGQDVALRCDPISGHVSLYWYRQALGQGPEFLTYFNYEAQQDKSGLPNDRFSAERPEGSISTLTIQRTEQRDSAMYRCASQLRPRVQTQYFGPGTRLLVL.